A selection of T cell receptor beta chains follows, all from one sample in a study of T-cell memory formation after mild COVID-19. MiXCR was run by TCRdb on the 5' RACE reads, yielding one entry per CDR3 protein. The profile shows around 320,000 distinct CDR3 sequences, roughly a fifth of them singletons. Sequences were obtained from PBMCs or a T cell subset sorted from them (not recorded which). The receptors stem from a man between 18 and 29 years old who had mild COVID-19 (a few samples of this study predate the infection). Cell type and time point are not known. Each CDR3 is given with its conserved first and last residue. D genes are given only for firm matches. Some rows have no size entry. The others give once, few or many, or a class for an expanded clone.

clone size: .
V gene: TRBV5-5
J gene: TRBJ2-7
D gene: .
CDR3 protein: CASSRAGLPSSYEQYF
CDR3 DNA: TGTGCCAGCAGCCGGGCAGGGCTCCCAAGCTCCTACGAGCAGTACTTC

clone size: .
V gene: TRBV7-9
J gene: TRBJ1-2
D gene: TRBD1
CDR3 protein: CASSLETGFYGYTF
CDR3 DNA: TGTGCCAGCAGCTTAGAGACAGGGTTCTATGGCTACACCTTC

clone size: few
V gene: TRBV7-2
J gene: TRBJ1-5
D gene: TRBD1
CDR3 protein: CASSTQGATGQPQHF
CDR3 DNA: TGTGCCAGCAGCACTCAGGGGGCAACGGGGCAGCCCCAGCATTTT

clone size: few
V gene: TRBV28
J gene: TRBJ1-5
D gene: .
CDR3 protein: CASRGMDQPQHF
CDR3 DNA: TGTGCCAGCAGGGGGATGGATCAGCCCCAGCATTTT

clone size: .
V gene: TRBV7-2
J gene: TRBJ1-4
D gene: TRBD1
CDR3 protein: CASRTGGSTNEKLFF
CDR3 DNA: TGTGCCAGCAGAACAGGGGGGTCAACTAATGAAAAACTGTTTTTT

clone size: .
V gene: TRBV30
J gene: TRBJ1-5
D gene: .
CDR3 protein: CAWSVLASNQPQHF
CDR3 DNA: TGTGCCTGGAGTGTACTGGCTAGCAATCAGCCCCAGCATTTT

clone size: .
V gene: TRBV20-1
J gene: TRBJ1-5
D gene: TRBD1
CDR3 protein: CSAVPDREDNQPQHF
CDR3 DNA: TGCAGTGCCGTACCGGACAGGGAGGACAATCAGCCCCAGCATTTT

clone size: few
V gene: TRBV18
J gene: TRBJ1-6
D gene: .
CDR3 protein: CASSGFSGANSPLHF
CDR3 DNA: TGTGCCAGCTCCGGGTTTAGTGGGGCTAATTCACCCCTCCACTTT

clone size: .
V gene: TRBV5-1
J gene: TRBJ2-3
D gene: TRBD2
CDR3 protein: CASSLSRGGPDTQYF
CDR3 DNA: TGCGCCAGCAGCCTCTCGCGGGGGGGGCCAGATACGCAGTATTTT

clone size: .
V gene: TRBV6-2/TRBV6-3
J gene: TRBJ1-1
D gene: TRBD1
CDR3 protein: CASSWGDRVNTEAFF
CDR3 DNA: TGTGCCAGCAGTTGGGGAGACAGGGTGAACACTGAAGCTTTCTTT

clone size: few
V gene: TRBV29-1
J gene: TRBJ1-4
D gene: .
CDR3 protein: CSVAGANEKLFF
CDR3 DNA: TGCAGCGTTGCCGGAGCGAATGAAAAACTGTTTTTT

clone size: few
V gene: TRBV4-3
J gene: TRBJ2-1
D gene: .
CDR3 protein: CASSQDGTDTGQFF
CDR3 DNA: TGCGCCAGCAGCCAAGATGGAACAGACACTGGGCAGTTCTTC

clone size: .
V gene: TRBV7-9
J gene: TRBJ2-5
D gene: .
CDR3 protein: CASSSSGAETQYF
CDR3 DNA: TGTGCCAGCAGCTCATCAGGGGCAGAGACCCAGTACTTC

clone size: .
V gene: TRBV7-2
J gene: TRBJ1-2
D gene: TRBD1
CDR3 protein: CASSETGVGYTF
CDR3 DNA: TGTGCCAGCAGCGAAACAGGGGTTGGCTACACCTTC

clone size: .
V gene: TRBV5-1
J gene: TRBJ2-5
D gene: .
CDR3 protein: CASSHPWGGQYQETQYF
CDR3 DNA: TGCGCCAGCAGCCACCCCTGGGGCGGGCAGTACCAAGAGACCCAGTACTTC

clone size: .
V gene: TRBV20-1
J gene: TRBJ1-1
D gene: .
CDR3 protein: CSARDPTGGTEAFF
CDR3 DNA: TGCAGTGCTAGAGACCCGACGGGAGGCACTGAAGCTTTCTTT

clone size: .
V gene: TRBV7-2
J gene: TRBJ2-7
D gene: .
CDR3 protein: CASSQPWGGTYEQYF
CDR3 DNA: TGTGCCAGCAGCCAACCCTGGGGGGGCACCTACGAGCAGTACTTC

clone size: few
V gene: TRBV5-1
J gene: TRBJ2-5
D gene: .
CDR3 protein: CASSSLPAQETQYF
CDR3 DNA: TGCGCCAGCAGCTCCCTCCCAGCCCAAGAGACCCAGTACTTC

clone size: .
V gene: TRBV11-2
J gene: TRBJ2-7
D gene: .
CDR3 protein: CASSHRRGEQYF
CDR3 DNA: TGTGCCAGCAGCCACCGGCGGGGCGAGCAGTACTTC

clone size: .
V gene: TRBV6-1
J gene: TRBJ1-1
D gene: .
CDR3 protein: CASSDGVGVTEAFF
CDR3 DNA: TGTGCCAGCAGTGACGGAGTAGGGGTCACTGAAGCTTTCTTT

clone size: few
V gene: TRBV3-1
J gene: TRBJ2-3
D gene: .
CDR3 protein: CASSPSPIRTSTDTQYF
CDR3 DNA: TGTGCCAGCAGCCCATCCCCGATCCGAACTAGCACAGATACGCAGTATTTT

clone size: .
V gene: TRBV6-2/TRBV6-3
J gene: TRBJ2-1
D gene: TRBD1
CDR3 protein: CASSLHAGTGGVEEQFF
CDR3 DNA: TGTGCCAGCAGCCTCCATGCTGGGACAGGGGGAGTAGAGGAGCAGTTCTTC

clone size: few
V gene: TRBV4-2
J gene: TRBJ1-4
D gene: .
CDR3 protein: CASSQEGRQEKLFF
CDR3 DNA: TGTGCCAGCAGCCAAGAAGGCCGTCAAGAAAAACTGTTTTTT

clone size: few
V gene: TRBV12-3/TRBV12-4
J gene: TRBJ1-1
D gene: .
CDR3 protein: CASSFWGGQGEAFF
CDR3 DNA: TGTGCCAGCAGTTTTTGGGGGGGCCAGGGTGAAGCTTTCTTT

clone size: .
V gene: TRBV27
J gene: TRBJ2-7
D gene: .
CDR3 protein: CATTDLSSYEQYF
CDR3 DNA: TGTGCCACCACCGACCTGAGCTCCTACGAGCAGTACTTC

clone size: .
V gene: TRBV13
J gene: TRBJ2-2
D gene: .
CDR3 protein: CASSLGLQGTTGELFF
CDR3 DNA: TGTGCCAGCAGCTTAGGCCTACAGGGAACCACCGGGGAGCTGTTTTTT

clone size: .
V gene: TRBV12-3/TRBV12-4
J gene: TRBJ1-2
D gene: .
CDR3 protein: CASSPLGSLRDYGYTF
CDR3 DNA: TGTGCCAGCAGTCCCCTGGGGTCCCTCAGAGACTATGGCTACACCTTC

clone size: .
V gene: TRBV5-6
J gene: TRBJ2-7
D gene: TRBD1
CDR3 protein: CASSSTQTGTTYEQYF
CDR3 DNA: TGTGCCAGCAGCTCGACTCAGACAGGGACCACCTACGAGCAGTACTTC

clone size: few
V gene: TRBV5-1
J gene: TRBJ2-2
D gene: TRBD2
CDR3 protein: CASTTSGVSTGELFF
CDR3 DNA: TGCGCCAGCACCACCAGCGGGGTCAGCACCGGGGAGCTGTTTTTT

clone size: many
V gene: TRBV4-1
J gene: TRBJ2-1
D gene: TRBD1
CDR3 protein: CASSQDGDRANF
CDR3 DNA: TGCGCCAGCAGCCAAGATGGGGACAGGGCAAACTTC

clone size: .
V gene: TRBV12-3/TRBV12-4
J gene: TRBJ2-3
D gene: TRBD2
CDR3 protein: CASTLRGGGGTDTQYF
CDR3 DNA: TGTGCCAGCACCCTCAGGGGCGGGGGGGGCACAGATACGCAGTATTTT

clone size: few
V gene: TRBV7-9
J gene: TRBJ1-1
D gene: .
CDR3 protein: CASRASGDDTEAFF
CDR3 DNA: TGTGCCAGCAGAGCATCAGGGGACGACACTGAAGCTTTCTTT

clone size: few
V gene: TRBV6-6
J gene: TRBJ1-1
D gene: TRBD1
CDR3 protein: CASRHRDRVPNTEAFF
CDR3 DNA: TGTGCCAGCAGACACCGGGACAGGGTTCCGAACACTGAAGCTTTCTTT

clone size: once
V gene: TRBV4-2
J gene: TRBJ1-1
D gene: .
CDR3 protein: CASSRPGRANTEAFF
CDR3 DNA: TGTGCCAGCAGCCGACCGGGACGGGCGAACACTGAAGCTTTCTTT

clone size: few
V gene: TRBV19
J gene: TRBJ2-3
D gene: .
CDR3 protein: CASSIDPALSTDTQYF
CDR3 DNA: TGTGCCAGTAGTATAGATCCGGCACTATCCACAGATACGCAGTATTTT

clone size: few
V gene: TRBV6-2/TRBV6-3
J gene: TRBJ1-2
D gene: TRBD1
CDR3 protein: CASSPGTGAIFYTF
CDR3 DNA: TGTGCCAGCAGCCCCGGGACAGGCGCAATTTTCTACACCTTC

clone size: .
V gene: TRBV2
J gene: TRBJ2-1
D gene: .
CDR3 protein: CASSYQVEQFF
CDR3 DNA: TGTGCCAGCAGTTATCAGGTTGAGCAGTTCTTC

clone size: .
V gene: TRBV20-1
J gene: TRBJ2-7
D gene: .
CDR3 protein: CSALLGYEQYF
CDR3 DNA: TGCAGTGCGTTACTAGGCTACGAGCAGTACTTC

clone size: many
V gene: TRBV7-2
J gene: TRBJ2-5
D gene: TRBD2
CDR3 protein: CASSLLSGSGGPWKTQYF
CDR3 DNA: TGTGCCAGCAGCTTACTTTCGGGTAGCGGGGGGCCCTGGAAGACCCAGTACTTC

clone size: many
V gene: TRBV5-1
J gene: TRBJ2-7
D gene: .
CDR3 protein: CASSLAGRSEQYF
CDR3 DNA: TGCGCCAGCAGCTTGGCGGGGAGGAGCGAGCAGTACTTC

clone size: .
V gene: TRBV20-1
J gene: TRBJ2-7
D gene: TRBD2
CDR3 protein: CSAGRGTSSYEQYF
CDR3 DNA: TGCAGTGCTGGCCGGGGGACTAGCAGCTACGAGCAGTACTTC

clone size: many
V gene: TRBV7-8
J gene: TRBJ2-6
D gene: .
CDR3 protein: CASSLGTVASGANVLTF
CDR3 DNA: TGTGCCAGCAGCCTCGGGACCGTCGCCTCTGGGGCCAACGTCCTGACTTTC

clone size: few
V gene: TRBV4-3
J gene: TRBJ2-3
D gene: .
CDR3 protein: CASSQNRGSTDTQYF
CDR3 DNA: TGCGCCAGCAGTCAAAATCGCGGAAGCACAGATACGCAGTATTTT

clone size: few
V gene: TRBV4-1
J gene: TRBJ2-7
D gene: .
CDR3 protein: CASSQGTALDEQYF
CDR3 DNA: TGCGCCAGCAGCCAAGGGACGGCTCTCGACGAGCAGTACTTC

clone size: few
V gene: TRBV7-2
J gene: TRBJ2-2
D gene: .
CDR3 protein: CASSLRSPGELFF
CDR3 DNA: TGTGCCAGCAGCCTGAGGTCCCCCGGGGAGCTGTTTTTT

clone size: .
V gene: TRBV18
J gene: TRBJ2-7
D gene: .
CDR3 protein: CASSPQPGDSYYEQYF
CDR3 DNA: TGTGCCAGCTCACCCCAGCCGGGGGACAGTTACTACGAGCAGTACTTC

clone size: few
V gene: TRBV7-2
J gene: TRBJ2-1
D gene: .
CDR3 protein: CASSAWASSYNEQFF
CDR3 DNA: TGTGCCAGCAGCGCGTGGGCCAGCTCCTACAATGAGCAGTTCTTC

clone size: .
V gene: TRBV6-5
J gene: TRBJ2-2
D gene: .
CDR3 protein: CASSYFSNTGELFF
CDR3 DNA: TGTGCCAGCAGTTACTTTTCGAACACCGGGGAGCTGTTTTTT

clone size: few
V gene: TRBV12-3/TRBV12-4
J gene: TRBJ2-3
D gene: .
CDR3 protein: CASSLRSFVGTQYF
CDR3 DNA: TGTGCCAGCAGTTTGAGAAGTTTCGTAGGTACGCAGTATTTT

clone size: many
V gene: TRBV10-2
J gene: TRBJ2-3
D gene: TRBD2
CDR3 protein: CASSERYTGGSTDTQYF
CDR3 DNA: TGCGCCAGCAGTGAGAGGTATACGGGGGGAAGCACAGATACGCAGTATTTT

clone size: many
V gene: TRBV7-2
J gene: TRBJ1-1
D gene: .
CDR3 protein: CASSFGGVTEAFF
CDR3 DNA: TGTGCCAGCAGCTTCGGGGGAGTCACTGAAGCTTTCTTT

clone size: few
V gene: TRBV5-1
J gene: TRBJ1-1
D gene: .
CDR3 protein: CASSPAARGIHEAFF
CDR3 DNA: TGCGCCAGCAGCCCGGCCGCGAGGGGAATTCATGAAGCTTTCTTT

clone size: few
V gene: TRBV28
J gene: TRBJ2-1
D gene: TRBD1
CDR3 protein: CASSSYPTGGIINEQFF
CDR3 DNA: TGTGCCAGCAGTTCCTACCCCACAGGGGGAATCATCAATGAGCAGTTCTTC

clone size: .
V gene: TRBV3-2
J gene: TRBJ1-4
D gene: .
CDR3 protein: CASSPRTGREKLFF
CDR3 DNA: TGTGCCAGCAGCCCCCGGACAGGCCGGGAAAAACTGTTTTTT

clone size: .
V gene: TRBV5-5
J gene: TRBJ1-5
D gene: .
CDR3 protein: CASSPGQQPQPQHF
CDR3 DNA: TGTGCCAGCAGCCCCGGACAGCAGCCCCAGCCCCAGCATTTT

clone size: few
V gene: TRBV20-1
J gene: TRBJ2-1
D gene: .
CDR3 protein: CSARDFSGGNDGQFF
CDR3 DNA: TGCAGTGCTAGAGATTTTAGCGGAGGTAACGACGGGCAGTTCTTC

clone size: .
V gene: TRBV6-5
J gene: TRBJ1-1
D gene: .
CDR3 protein: CASVGMNTEAFF
CDR3 DNA: TGTGCCAGCGTTGGGATGAACACTGAAGCTTTCTTT